This TCR beta chain was recorded in a study of T cells in Graves' hyperthyroidism and ophthalmopathy. The CDR3 covers 13 residues. Per germline, CDR1 SGHVS and CDR2 FNYEAQ. V was pared by 2 bases and J by 13 bases, with 4 bases of the junction left unmatched. The source material, RNA transcripts, was used to amplify TCR beta CDR3 regions. First-round RT-PCR targeting the TCR CDR3 was performed with the HTBI primer set. TCRdb ran MiXCR on the multiplex PCR reads and lists one entry per CDR3 protein. Altogether hundreds of thousands of distinct CDR3 sequences are present, over 15% being singletons, with the ten largest covering 15% to 20%.

The J gene is TRBJ1-6, the V gene TRBV7-6, with 8 bases lining up with TRBD1. Source material: blood. This receptor was obtained from a woman aged 18-35 years with Graves' hyperthyroidism. Written as DNA, the CDR3 is TGTGCCAGCAGCTTAAAGGACAGGGTTCCCCTCCACTTT. Translating gives CASSLKDRVPLHF.